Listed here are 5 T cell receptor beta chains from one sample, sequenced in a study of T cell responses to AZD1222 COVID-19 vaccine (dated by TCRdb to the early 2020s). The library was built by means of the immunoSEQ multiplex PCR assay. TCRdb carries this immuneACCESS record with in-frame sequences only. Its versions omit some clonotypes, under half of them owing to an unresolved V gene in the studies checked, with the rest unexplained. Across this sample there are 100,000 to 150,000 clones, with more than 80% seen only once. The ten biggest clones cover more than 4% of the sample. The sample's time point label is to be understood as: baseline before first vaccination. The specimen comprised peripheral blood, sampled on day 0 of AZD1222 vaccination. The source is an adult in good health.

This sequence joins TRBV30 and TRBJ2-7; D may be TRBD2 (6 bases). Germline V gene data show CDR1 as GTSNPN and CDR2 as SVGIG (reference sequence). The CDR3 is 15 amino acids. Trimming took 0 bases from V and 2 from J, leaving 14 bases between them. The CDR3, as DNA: TGTGCCTGGAGTGTACTGGGGGGATCGGCCTACGAGCAGTACTTC. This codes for CAWSVLGGSAYEQYF. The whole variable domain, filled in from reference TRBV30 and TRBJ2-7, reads SQTIHQWPATLVQPVGSPLSLECTVEGTSNPNLYWYRQAAGRGLQLLFYSVGIGQISSEVPQNLSASRPQDRQFILSSKKLLLSDSGFYLCAWSVLGGSAYEQYFGPGTRLTVT.

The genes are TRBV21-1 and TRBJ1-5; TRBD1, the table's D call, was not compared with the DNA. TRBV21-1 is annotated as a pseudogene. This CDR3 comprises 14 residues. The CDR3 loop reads CASSPTGRNQPQHF. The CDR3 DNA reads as TGTGCCAGCAGCCCAACAGGGCGCAATCAGCCCCAGCATTTT.

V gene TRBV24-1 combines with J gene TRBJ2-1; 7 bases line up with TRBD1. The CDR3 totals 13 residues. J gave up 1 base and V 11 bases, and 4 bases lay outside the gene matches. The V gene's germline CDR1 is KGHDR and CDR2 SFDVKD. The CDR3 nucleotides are TGTGCCATAGGGGACAGTTCCTACAATGAGCAGTTCTTC. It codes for CAIGDSSYNEQFF.

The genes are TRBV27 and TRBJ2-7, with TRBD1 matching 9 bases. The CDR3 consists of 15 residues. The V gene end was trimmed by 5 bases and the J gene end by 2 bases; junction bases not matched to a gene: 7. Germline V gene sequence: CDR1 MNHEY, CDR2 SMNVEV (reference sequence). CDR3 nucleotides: TGTGCCAGCAGTCTTGGGACAGGGAAAGCCTACGAGCAGTACTTC. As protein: CASSLGTGKAYEQYF.

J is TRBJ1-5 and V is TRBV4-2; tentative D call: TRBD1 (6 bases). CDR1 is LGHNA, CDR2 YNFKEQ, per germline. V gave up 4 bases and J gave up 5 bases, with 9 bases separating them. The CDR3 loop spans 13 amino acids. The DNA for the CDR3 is TGTGCCAGCAGCCGGAACAGGGATCAGCCCCAGCATTTT. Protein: CASSRNRDQPQHF.